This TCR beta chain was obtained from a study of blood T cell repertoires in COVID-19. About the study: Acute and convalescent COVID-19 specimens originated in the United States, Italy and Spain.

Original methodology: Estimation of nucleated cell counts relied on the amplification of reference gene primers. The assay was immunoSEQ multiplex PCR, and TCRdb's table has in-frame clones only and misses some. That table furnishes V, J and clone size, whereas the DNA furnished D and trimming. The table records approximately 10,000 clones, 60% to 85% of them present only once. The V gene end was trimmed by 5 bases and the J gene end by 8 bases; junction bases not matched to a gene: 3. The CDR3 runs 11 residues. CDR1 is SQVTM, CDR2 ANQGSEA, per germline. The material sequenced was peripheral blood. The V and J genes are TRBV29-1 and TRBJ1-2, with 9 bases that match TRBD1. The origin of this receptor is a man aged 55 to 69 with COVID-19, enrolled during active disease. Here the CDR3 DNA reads TGCAGCGTTTACAGGGGGCTCGGCTACACCTTC. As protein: CSVYRGLGYTF.